These 15 T cell receptor beta chains were all obtained from the same sample, sequenced in a study of shared clonotypes between healthy human individuals (dated by TCRdb to the early 2020s). Library preparation was by the immunoSEQ multiplex PCR assay. Imported from immuneACCESS, the table was reduced by TCRdb to in-frame sequences with V and J called. These copies leave out some clones; in studies compared against another copy, an unresolved V gene accounts for under half, and the cause of the remainder is not known. Present in this sample are 2 million to 2.5 million clones, approximately 95% of which were seen just once. Jointly, the top ten make up 0.35% to 0.45% of the sample. Source material: naive CD4+ T cells from PBMCs. The cell subset or site label here, explained by the study, means: CD45RA+ positively selected. The origin of the receptors is a man between 18 and 35 years old in good health. Some clones in this sample may be carry-over from other donors' samples.

With regard to this clone: The same CDR3 is also encoded by other DNA sequences in this sample. The J gene is TRBJ1-5, the V gene TRBV2; D perhaps matches TRBD1 (5 bases). V gave up 3 bases and J gave up 4 bases, with 7 bases separating them. The germline CDR1 and CDR2 sequences are SNHLY and FYNNEI. The CDR3 runs to 13 residues. The CDR3: CASSDGGNQPQHF. Written as DNA, the CDR3 is TGTGCCAGCAGTGACGGGGGTAATCAGCCCCAGCATTTT. The variable domain in full, with the rest retrieved from reference TRBV2 and TRBJ1-5, is EPEVTQTPSHQVTQMGQEVILRCVPISNHLYFYWYRQILGQKVEFLVSFYNNEISEKSEIFDDQFSVERPDGSNFTLKIRSTKLEDSAMYFCASSDGGNQPQHFGDGTRLSIL.

The V gene is TRBV6-1, the J gene TRBJ2-1, with 8 nucleotides matching TRBD2. The V segment lost 3 bases and the J segment 7 bases; nucleotides outside the gene matches: 11. The CDR3 spans 16 residues. Germline V lookup: CDR1 MNHNS, CDR2 SASEGT. The CDR3 is CASSEGPGLGFNEQFF. In DNA form, the CDR3 reads TGTGCCAGCAGTGAGGGACCGGGACTAGGCTTTAATGAGCAGTTCTTC.

The CDR3 spells CASSALGQGTETQYF. DNA of the CDR3: TGTGCCAGCAGTGCCCTCGGACAGGGAACAGAGACCCAGTACTTC. The chain links TRBV2 to TRBJ2-5; 8 bases align to TRBD1. CDR3 length: 15 amino acids. Germline V gene data show CDR1 as SNHLY and CDR2 as FYNNEI. Trimming took 4 bases from V and 4 from J; bases not matched to a gene: 8.

CDR3 in amino acids: CAATLGSGTDTQYF. The CDR3 DNA reads TGTGCCGCCACCCTGGGGAGTGGCACAGATACGCAGTATTTT. The chain links TRBV28 to TRBJ2-3, with a tentative D call TRBD2 (5 bases). Trimming shortened V by 11 bases and J by 1 base, and 16 bases separated the two germline ends. CDR3 length: 14 residues. Germline CDR1 reads MDHEN; CDR2 reads SYDVKM.

This chain connects TRBV6-1 to TRBJ2-5; no clear D. The J call could be wrong; TRBJ2-7 is a better fit for the DNA end. The CDR3 consists of 12 residues. Germline V gene sequence: CDR1 MNHNS, CDR2 SASEGT. CDR3 protein: CASSRAQDEQYF. In DNA form, the CDR3 reads TGTGCCAGCAGTAGGGCGCAGGACGAGCAGTACTTC.

J is TRBJ2-2 and V is TRBV7-3; 9 nucleotides line up with TRBD1. This CDR3 region has 16 residues. CDR1 is SGHTA, CDR2 FQGTGA, per germline. Trimming took 5 bases from V and 4 from J; bases not matched to a gene: 8. The CDR3 spells CASSIPGTGRTGELFF. CDR3 nucleotide sequence: TGTGCCAGCAGCATCCCCGGGACAGGGCGCACCGGGGAGCTGTTTTTT.

This chain uses TRBV6-1 with TRBJ2-5; D is possibly TRBD1 (7 bases). The V and J ends lost 3 bases and 5 bases respectively, with 10 bases between them. Germline values: CDR1 MNHNS, CDR2 SASEGT. The CDR3 covers 13 residues. The CDR3 bases are TGTGCCAGCAGTGACAGGGGGGCGGAGACCCAGTACTTC. It specifies CASSDRGAETQYF.

The V and J genes are TRBV15 and TRBJ2-1; 11 bases are shared with TRBD2. The J segment lost 9 bases and the V segment lost 0 bases, leaving 13 bases of the junction unmatched. There are 18 residues in the CDR3. Germline V gene lookup returns CDR1 LNHNV and CDR2 YYDKDF (reference sequence). The DNA for the CDR3 is TGTGCCACCAGCAGAGATCGAGGTCATCTAGCGGGAGGCACTGAGCAGTTCTTC. Amino acid sequence: CATSRDRGHLAGGTEQFF.

The chain uses TRBV28 and TRBJ1-2; D is perhaps TRBD1 (5 bases). Germline V CDR1 and CDR2: MDHEN, SYDVKM. V was trimmed by 7 bases and J by 1 base, leaving 10 bases between them. This CDR3 is 13 amino acids long. The CDR3 spells CASNRDLNYGYTF. The CDR3 DNA reads as TGTGCCAGCAATCGGGACCTTAACTATGGCTACACCTTC.

This chain joins TRBV7-2 and TRBJ1-2, with D possibly being TRBD1 (5 bases). CDR3 length: 15 residues. CDR1 and CDR2 (germline): SGHTA, FQGNSA. V was pared by 2 bases and J by 5 bases, with 15 bases between. CDR3 protein: CASSLLAGMEYGYTF. The DNA for the CDR3 is TGTGCCAGCAGCTTATTGGCAGGGATGGAATATGGCTACACCTTC.

The chain combines TRBV28 with TRBJ2-2; possible D gene TRBD2, 5 bases. Trimming took off 5 bases at V and 4 bases at J, with 14 bases between the two ends. The CDR3 is 15 residues long. Germline assignment: CDR1 MDHEN and CDR2 SYDVKM. In nucleotides, the CDR3 is TGTGCCAGCAGTGTCCCGGGATCCTTCACCGGGGAGCTGTTTTTT. Translation gives CASSVPGSFTGELFF.

The V call is TRBV28, the J call TRBJ2-7; the match to TRBD1 covers 7 bases. V shed 7 bases and J 5 bases; nucleotides not matched to a gene: 14. The CDR3 covers 15 residues. The germline CDR1 and CDR2 sequences are MDHEN and SYDVKM. The CDR3 DNA follows: TGTGCCAGCATCGAATTCCCGGGACAGCAAGACGAGCAGTACTTC. Protein product: CASIEFPGQQDEQYF.

The J gene is TRBJ2-7, the V gene TRBV19; unclear D gene. CDR1 LNHDA and CDR2 SQIVND come from the germline V gene (reference sequence). The CDR3 is 14 residues long. With 5 bases removed from V and 3 bases from J, the gap between germline ends came to 14 bases. CDR3 in DNA: TGTGCCAGTAGTCTCGGGTTTTCGGGCTACGAGCAGTACTTC. Its translation: CASSLGFSGYEQYF.

This clone appeared a few times. This chain links TRBV5-4 with TRBJ1-1; D gene ambiguous. The CDR3 has 14 amino acids. Trimming stripped 2 bases from V and 3 bases from J, with 11 bases between. CDR1 and CDR2 (germline): SGHNT, YYREEE (reference sequence). The CDR3 DNA follows: TGTGCCAGCAGCTTAATCCGACGGGACACTGAAGCTTTCTTT. Protein sequence: CASSLIRRDTEAFF.

The chain couples TRBV6-1 to TRBJ2-1; tentative D call: TRBD2 (5 bases). This CDR3 has 13 amino acids. Germline CDR1 MNHNS, CDR2 SASEGT. V lost 4 bases and J 10 bases, leaving 14 bases between the germline ends. This chain's CDR3 is CASSVEEGVEQFF. CDR3 in DNA: TGTGCCAGCAGTGTGGAAGAGGGAGTGGAGCAGTTCTTC.